Below are 17 T cell receptor beta chains sequenced from a single sample in a study of T cells in narcolepsy. Produced via immunoSEQ multiplex PCR; TCRdb's table is partial and in-frame only. The sample has roughly 40,000 clones, around 85% seen once; the top ten hold about 1.5%. Input material: CD45RA- memory CD4+ T cells from PBMCs. The receptors here all came from a human donor with narcolepsy.

This clone occurred a few times. V is TRBV19 and J is TRBJ1-1; D gene uncertain. Trimming removed 4 bases from V and 7 bases from J, with 10 bases in between. Germline-derived CDR1 and CDR2 are LNHDA and SQIVND (reference sequence). CDR3 length: 12 amino acids. The CDR3 loop is CASSKIFDEAFF. The CDR3 DNA sequence: TGTGCCAGTAGTAAAATCTTCGATGAAGCTTTCTTT. Based on the CDR3 plus reference TRBV19 and TRBJ1-1, the full variable domain is DGGITQSPKYLFRKEGQNVTLSCEQNLNHDAMYWYRQDPGQGLRLIYYSQIVNDFQKGDIAEGYSVSREKKESFPLTVTSAQKNPTAFYLCASSKIFDEAFFGQGTRLTVV.

The V gene is TRBV11-3, the J gene TRBJ1-5; D not certain. CDR3 length: 11 amino acids. Trimming took 8 bases from V and 0 from J, leaving 2 bases between them. CDR1 and CDR2 (germline): SGHNT, YENEEA. Here the CDR3 reads CASHSNQPQHF. CDR3 in DNA: TGTGCCAGCCATAGCAATCAGCCCCAGCATTTT.

The chain combines TRBV5-1 with TRBJ1-4, with TRBD1 as a possible D gene (5 bases). Between the trimmed V and J ends, which lost 0 bases and 6 bases, there was a span of 9 bases. The CDR3 is 14 amino acids. Germline values: CDR1 SGHRS, CDR2 YFSETQ. The CDR3 DNA is TGCGCCAGCAGCTTGGGATCGGGGGATGAAAAACTGTTTTTT. Its protein product is CASSLGSGDEKLFF.

Remarks on this clone: The same CDR3 arises from other DNA sequences in this sample as well. V and J are TRBV9 and TRBJ1-3; possible D gene TRBD1, 5 bases. CDR1 and CDR2 (germline): SGDLS, YYNGEE. With 4 bases removed from V and 4 bases from J, the gap between germline ends came to 15 bases. There are 15 residues in the CDR3. CDR3 residues: CASSPGTLGGNTIYF. In nucleotides, the CDR3 is TGTGCCAGCAGCCCGGGGACCCTGGGAGGAAACACCATATATTTT.

This chain uses TRBV5-1 with TRBJ2-5; no clear D. This CDR3 is 14 amino acids long. Germline values: CDR1 SGHRS, CDR2 YFSETQ. V was pared by 0 bases and J by 5 bases, with 11 bases between. The CDR3 DNA is TGCGCCAGCAGCTTGGGTGGTGGGTTTGAGACCCAGTACTTC. Translating it yields CASSLGGGFETQYF.

The rearrangement uses TRBV10-2 and TRBJ1-1, with 9 bases lining up with TRBD1. Germline trimming cut 7 bases from V and 5 bases from J; bases unmatched to any gene: 5. CDR1 and CDR2 (germline): WSHSY, SAAADI. The CDR3 runs to 13 residues. The CDR3 loop reads CASTQDRGTEAFF. CDR3 bases: TGCGCCAGCACTCAAGACAGGGGGACTGAAGCTTTCTTT.

Of note for this clone: The sample has other DNA sequences that encode this CDR3 too. This chain uses TRBV9 with TRBJ2-2, with TRBD1 identical over 7 bases. Germline assignment: CDR1 SGDLS and CDR2 YYNGEE. The CDR3 has 15 amino acids. Germline trimming cut 0 bases from V and 5 bases from J; bases unmatched to any gene: 4. CDR3 region: CASSVVQGTTGELFF. The CDR3, as DNA: TGTGCCAGCAGCGTAGTACAGGGGACAACCGGGGAGCTGTTTTTT.

This clone appeared a single time. V and J are TRBV19 and TRBJ2-1; a weak D match, TRBD1 (5 bases). Germline loops: CDR1 LNHDA, CDR2 SQIVND (reference sequence). With 10 bases removed from V and 6 bases from J, the gap between germline ends came to 10 bases. The CDR3 covers 11 residues. The CDR3: CATRQINEQFF. CDR3 DNA sequence: TGTGCCACCCGACAGATCAATGAGCAGTTCTTC. Full variable domain (remainder filled in from reference TRBV19 and TRBJ2-1): DGGITQSPKYLFRKEGQNVTLSCEQNLNHDAMYWYRQDPGQGLRLIYYSQIVNDFQKGDIAEGYSVSREKKESFPLTVTSAQKNPTAFYLCATRQINEQFFGPGTRLTVL.

The chain's CDR3 is CASRPGTVAGYTF. As DNA, the CDR3 is TGTGCCAGCAGACCCGGGACAGTTGCGGGCTACACCTTC. V gene TRBV5-6 combines with J gene TRBJ1-2; 7 bases agree with TRBD1. The trim removed 5 bases at V and 8 bases at J, leaving 9 bases unmatched. Per the germline V gene, CDR1 is SGHDT and CDR2 is YYEEEE. The CDR3 spans 13 residues.

This chain uses TRBV18 with TRBJ1-2; TRBD1 agrees at 9 bases. The V gene end was trimmed by 3 bases and the J gene end by 6 bases; junction bases not matched to a gene: 5. CDR3 length equals 14 residues. Looked up from germline, CDR1 is KGHSH and CDR2 is LQKENI. In DNA form, the CDR3 reads TGTGCCAGCTCACCGGAGGGACAGGGCCATGGCTACACCTTC. Amino acid sequence: CASSPEGQGHGYTF.

This clone was found once. The chain combines TRBV27 with TRBJ2-5; a possible D gene is TRBD1 (5 bases). Trimming cost V 4 bases and J 2 bases, with 14 bases left between them. The germline gives CDR1 MNHEY, CDR2 SMNVEV (reference sequence). The CDR3 extends over 15 amino acids. CDR3 nucleotides: TGTGCCAGCAGTTCAGGGATAGTGGGTCAAGAGACCCAGTACTTC. Amino acid sequence: CASSSGIVGQETQYF.

The chain recombines TRBV7-3 with TRBJ1-3; D is perhaps TRBD1 (5 bases). Deletions cut 2 bases from V and 4 bases from J, with 9 bases between. Germline-derived CDR1 and CDR2 are SGHTA and FQGTGA. The CDR3 extends over 14 amino acids. CDR3 residues: CASSLRGDGNTIYF. Here the CDR3 DNA reads TGTGCCAGCAGCTTACGGGGCGACGGAAACACCATATATTTT.

The V gene is TRBV29-1, the J gene TRBJ2-5; D may be TRBD1 (7 bases). The DNA end is more similar to TRBJ2-7, so the J call may be wrong. Germline V gene sequence: CDR1 SQVTM, CDR2 ANQGSEA. The CDR3 is made up of 13 amino acids. CDR3 protein: CSVERSGGSEQYF. The DNA of the CDR3 is TGCAGCGTTGAACGCTCAGGGGGGTCCGAGCAGTACTTC.

The rearrangement links TRBV18 to TRBJ2-7, with TRBD1 matching over 11 bases. The V segment lost 3 bases and the J segment 3 bases; nucleotides outside the gene matches: 7. The length of the CDR3 is 16 residues. Germline V lookup: CDR1 KGHSH, CDR2 LQKENI. Here the CDR3 DNA reads TGTGCCAGCTCACCTCGCCCGGGACAGGGGGACTACGAGCAGTACTTC. This gives the protein CASSPRPGQGDYEQYF.

The gene calls are TRBV10-3 and TRBJ2-7; weak D call: TRBD2 (5 bases). The V gene lost 7 bases and the J gene lost 3 bases, with 13 bases spanning the gap. CDR1 and CDR2 (germline): ENHRY, SYGVKD. The CDR3 is made up of 13 amino acids. The CDR3 spells CAINQDRDYEQYF. CDR3 in DNA: TGTGCCATCAATCAGGACCGGGACTACGAGCAGTACTTC.

The chain links TRBV5-4 to TRBJ2-7; D not certain. Germline assignment: CDR1 SGHNT and CDR2 YYREEE (reference sequence). CDR3 length: 15 residues. V lost 0 bases and J 1 base, leaving 11 bases between the germline ends. For the CDR3, the DNA is TGTGCCAGCAGCTTGGAGGGAACCTCATCCTACGAGCAGTACTTC. It codes for CASSLEGTSSYEQYF.

The chain has TRBV7-2 and TRBJ1-2, with TRBD1 as a possible D gene (5 bases). The V end was cut by 7 bases, the J end by 2 bases, with 14 bases between. From germline, CDR1 is SGHTA and CDR2 FQGNSA. This CDR3 has 14 residues. The CDR3 bases are TGTGCCAGCACCCGGGACGGGAGGAACTATGGCTACACCTTC. Protein: CASTRDGRNYGYTF.